This TCR beta chain is drawn from a study of T cell repertoires in cytomegalovirus infection. As for the study in general: CMV epitopes that were recently identified and HLA-C-restricted were used alongside well-studied HLA-B-restricted ones.

This CDR3 has 13 residues. V lost 7 bases to trimming and J lost 4 bases; unmatched junction nucleotides: 7. Per germline, CDR1 SQVTM and CDR2 ANQGSEA. This clonotype was counted many times. Its target is not known. TCRdb used MiXCR to reprocess the reads, holding one entry per CDR3 protein. The sample carries 900,000 to 950,000 distinct CDR3 sequences, roughly a third recorded once. This chain links TRBV29-1 with TRBJ1-1; 9 bases fit TRBD1. The input for sequencing was cultured CD8+ T cells from PBMCs, taken from culture after CMV antigen stimulation. The receptor was isolated from a human donor in good health (CMV status not recorded). Some clones in this sample may be carry-over from other donors' samples. The CDR3: CSEGQGRGTEAFF. The CDR3 DNA reads TGCAGCGAGGGACAGGGCAGGGGCACTGAAGCTTTCTTT. The full variable domain, its missing parts supplied by reference TRBV29-1 and TRBJ1-1, is SAVISQKPSRDICQRGTSLTIQCQVDSQVTMMFWYRQQPGQSLTLIATANQGSEATYESGFVIDKFPISRPNLTFSTLTVSNMSPEDSSIYLCSEGQGRGTEAFFGQGTRLTVV.